This TCR beta chain stems from a study of T cell responses to AZD1222 COVID-19 vaccine. As to this clone: Its antigen remains unknown.

CDR1 and CDR2 from the germline V gene are LNHDA and SQIVND (reference sequence). The V gene lost 2 bases and the J gene lost 7 bases, with 12 bases spanning the gap. CDR3 size: 14 residues. Repertoires were generated with immunoSEQ multiplex PCR, while TCRdb's copy carries only in-frame clones and drops some. The sample shows 110,000 to 150,000 clones, around 92% of them seen only once. Study-wide results and caveats: Repertoires were sampled only after the peak T cell response. Donors in the cohort were predominantly white British and more often female, and clonal diversity was possibly underestimated. Spike was spanned by vaccine-associated CD4 TCRs, which were dominant at 160-218 and 743-854.

Sequences were derived from peripheral blood, sampled after recovery from COVID-19. This clonotype originated in an adult who had recovered from COVID-19. This rearrangement joins TRBV19 to TRBJ1-5, with D possibly being TRBD1 (6 bases). The CDR3 spells CASSIRGVQQPQHF. CDR3 in DNA: TGTGCCAGTAGTATAAGGGGGGTGCAACAGCCCCAGCATTTT.